This passage covers 8 T cell receptor beta chains from one sample sequenced in a study of cytomegalovirus exposure and HLA in healthy donors. Use of 60 Vbeta and 13 Jbeta primers characterized the PCR. Data came from immunoSEQ multiplex PCR; TCRdb stores just in-frame clones and leaves some out. The repertoire holds under 85,000 clones, about four fifths seen once, with about 4.7% in the top ten. Sequenced: PBMCs. The receptors were sampled from a woman aged 25 to 39 in good health and CMV-seronegative.

J is TRBJ2-1 and V is TRBV5-1; 8 bases align to TRBD1. CDR3 length: 13 residues. Germline CDR1 is SGHRS and CDR2 is YFSETQ. Germline trimming cut 2 bases from V and 6 bases from J; bases unmatched to any gene: 1. CDR3 in amino acids: CASSLQGVNEQFF. In nucleotides, the CDR3 is TGCGCCAGCAGCTTACAGGGGGTCAATGAGCAGTTCTTC.

The V gene is TRBV7-6, the J gene TRBJ2-7, with D maybe TRBD2 (5 bases). Germline V gene data show CDR1 as SGHVS and CDR2 as FNYEAQ. The CDR3 runs to 14 residues. Trimming removed 1 base at V and 5 bases at J, with 12 bases between. The CDR3 sequence is CASSLGGGGNEQYF. Written as DNA, the CDR3 is TGTGCCAGCAGCTTAGGAGGTGGAGGCAACGAGCAGTACTTC.

This chain links TRBV6-1 with TRBJ2-7; D is possibly TRBD1 (5 bases). This CDR3 is 15 amino acids long. Looked up from germline, CDR1 is MNHNS and CDR2 is SASEGT. V lost 1 base and J 3 bases, leaving 13 bases between the germline ends. Written as DNA, the CDR3 is TGTGCCAGCAGTGAAGGGCTGACAGTCGGCTACGAGCAGTACTTC. Translated: CASSEGLTVGYEQYF.

Here the CDR3 DNA reads TGCGCCAGCAGCTCGTTGCATGAGGACAGGGGAACACCTGAAGCTTTCTTT. It specifies CASSSLHEDRGTPEAFF. The V call is TRBV5-1, the J call TRBJ1-1; 9 bases line up with TRBD1. The junction had 15 bases not matched to a gene; V was cut back by 3 bases and J by 6 bases. The CDR3 runs to 17 residues. The germline CDR1 and CDR2 sequences are SGHRS and YFSETQ.

The V and J genes are TRBV30 and TRBJ2-1, with TRBD2 matching 11 bases. Germline loops: CDR1 GTSNPN, CDR2 SVGIG (reference sequence). The length of the CDR3 is 14 residues. Trimming at V came to 5 bases and at J to 8 bases, leaving 8 bases not matched to a gene. The CDR3 bases are TGTGCCTGGTTTAGCGGGGGGGCCGGGGATGAGCAGTTCTTC. It codes for CAWFSGGAGDEQFF.

This clone was seen only a few times. This rearrangement joins TRBV4-1 to TRBJ1-4, with a weak D call TRBD1 (6 bases). The V end lost 1 base, the J end lost 7 bases, and 16 bases lay between the germline ends. The CDR3 covers 16 residues. Germline lookup yields CDR1 MGHRA and CDR2 YSYEKL. Here the CDR3 reads CASSQVGMGASEKLFF. CDR3 sequence (DNA): TGCGCCAGCAGCCAAGTGGGGATGGGGGCAAGTGAAAAACTGTTTTTT.

The chain employs TRBV4-1 and TRBJ2-7; TRBD1 is a possible D gene (5 bases). CDR1 and CDR2 (germline): MGHRA, YSYEKL. Trimming stripped 3 bases from V and 2 bases from J, with 11 bases between. This CDR3 region has 14 residues. This CDR3 is CASSQGRGTYEQYF. CDR3 bases: TGCGCCAGCAGCCAGGGTAGGGGAACCTACGAGCAGTACTTC.

The chain employs TRBV11-2 and TRBJ1-1, with a tentative D call TRBD1 (5 bases). The CDR3 totals 11 residues. Per the germline V gene, CDR1 is SGHAT and CDR2 is FQNNGV. V was pared by 4 bases and J by 9 bases, with 9 bases between. The CDR3 DNA reads as TGTGCCAGCAGCTCGGGGGTGCAAGCTTTCTTT. Protein product: CASSSGVQAFF.